The present T cell receptor beta chain was sequenced within a study of T cells expressing NK-cell markers. After re-calling the 5' RACE reads, TCRdb lists one entry per CDR3 protein, DNA absent. Recorded for this sample: about 390,000 distinct CDR3 sequences. The V gene's germline CDR1 is DFQATT and CDR2 SNEGSKA (reference sequence). The CDR3 runs to 15 residues. Sequencing was done on a sample of blood T cells: a sorted CD56 or NKG2C T cell subset, CD4+ or CD8+ T cells, or bulk PBMC T cells (not recorded which). The clonotype comes from a woman in her forties or fifties in good health. This rearrangement joins TRBV20-1 to TRBJ2-3; without DNA, the TCRdb call of TRBD2 cannot be checked. CDR3: CSARGGTSGTDTQYF.